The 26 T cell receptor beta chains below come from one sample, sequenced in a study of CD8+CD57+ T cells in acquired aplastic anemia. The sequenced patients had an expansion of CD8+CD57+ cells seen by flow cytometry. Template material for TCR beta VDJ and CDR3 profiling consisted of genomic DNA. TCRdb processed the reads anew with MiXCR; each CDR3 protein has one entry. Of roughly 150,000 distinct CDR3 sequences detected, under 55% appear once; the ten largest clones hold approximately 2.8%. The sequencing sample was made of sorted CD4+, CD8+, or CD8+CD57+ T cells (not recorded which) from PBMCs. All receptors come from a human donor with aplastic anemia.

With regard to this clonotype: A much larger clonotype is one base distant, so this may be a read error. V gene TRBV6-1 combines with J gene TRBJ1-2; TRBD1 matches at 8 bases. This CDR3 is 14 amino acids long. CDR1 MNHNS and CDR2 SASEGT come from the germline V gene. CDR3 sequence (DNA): TGTGCCAGCACCCCAGGGGGCTATGGCTATGGCTACATCTTC. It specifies CASTPGGYGYGYIF.

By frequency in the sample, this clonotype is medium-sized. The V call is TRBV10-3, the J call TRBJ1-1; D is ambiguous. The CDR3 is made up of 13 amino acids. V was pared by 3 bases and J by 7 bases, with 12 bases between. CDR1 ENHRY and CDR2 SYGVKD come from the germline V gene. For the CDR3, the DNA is TGTGCCATCAGTGACAATTCGGCGAGTGAAGCTTTCTTT. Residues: CAISDNSASEAFF.

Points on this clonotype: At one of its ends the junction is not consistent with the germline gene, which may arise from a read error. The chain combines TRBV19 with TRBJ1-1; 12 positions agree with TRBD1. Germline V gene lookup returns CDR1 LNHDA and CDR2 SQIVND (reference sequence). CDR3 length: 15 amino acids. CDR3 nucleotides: TGTGCCAGTCGGGGGACAGGGGGCCTGAACACCGAAGCTTTCTTT. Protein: CASRGTGGLNTEAFF.

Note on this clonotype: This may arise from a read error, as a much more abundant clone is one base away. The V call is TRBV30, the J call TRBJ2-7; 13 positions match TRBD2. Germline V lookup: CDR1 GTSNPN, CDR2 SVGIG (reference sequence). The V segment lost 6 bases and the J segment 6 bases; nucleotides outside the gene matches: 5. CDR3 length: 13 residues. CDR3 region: CACRLAGGLEQYF. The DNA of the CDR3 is TGTGCCTGCCGACTAGCGGGAGGCCTCGAGCAGTACTTC. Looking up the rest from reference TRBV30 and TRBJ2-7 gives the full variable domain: SQTIHQWPATLVQPVGSPLSLECTVEGTSNPNLYWYRQAAGRGLQLLFYSVGIGQISSEVPQNLSASRPQDRQFILSSKKLLLSDSGFYLCACRLAGGLEQYFGPGTRLTVT.

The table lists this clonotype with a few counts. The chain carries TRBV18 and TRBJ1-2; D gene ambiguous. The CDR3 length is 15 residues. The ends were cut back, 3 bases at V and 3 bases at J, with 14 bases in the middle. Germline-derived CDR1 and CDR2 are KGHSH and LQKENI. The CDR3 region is CASSPSLQVDYGYTF. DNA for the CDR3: TGTGCCAGCTCACCCTCGTTGCAGGTGGACTATGGCTACACCTTC.

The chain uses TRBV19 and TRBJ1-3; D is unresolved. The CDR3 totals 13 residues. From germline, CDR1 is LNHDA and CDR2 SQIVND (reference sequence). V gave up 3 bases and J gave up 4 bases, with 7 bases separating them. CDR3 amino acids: CASSISPGNTIYF. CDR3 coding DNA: TGTGCCAGTAGTATCTCGCCCGGAAACACCATATATTTT.

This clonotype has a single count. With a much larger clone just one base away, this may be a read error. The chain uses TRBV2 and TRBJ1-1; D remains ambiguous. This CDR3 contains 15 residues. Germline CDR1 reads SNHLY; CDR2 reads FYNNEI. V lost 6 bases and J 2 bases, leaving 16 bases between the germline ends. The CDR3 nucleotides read TGTGCCAGCAGCTCAAACGTATGGGCTAACACTGAAGCTTTCTTT. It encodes CASSSNVWANTEAFF.

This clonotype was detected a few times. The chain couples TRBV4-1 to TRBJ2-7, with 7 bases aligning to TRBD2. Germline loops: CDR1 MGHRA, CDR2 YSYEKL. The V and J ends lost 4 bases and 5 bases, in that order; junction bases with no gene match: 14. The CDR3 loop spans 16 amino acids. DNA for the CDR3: TGCGCCAGCAGCCCCATCCGCGGGGAGGGGAGCGACGAGCAGTACTTC. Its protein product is CASSPIRGEGSDEQYF.

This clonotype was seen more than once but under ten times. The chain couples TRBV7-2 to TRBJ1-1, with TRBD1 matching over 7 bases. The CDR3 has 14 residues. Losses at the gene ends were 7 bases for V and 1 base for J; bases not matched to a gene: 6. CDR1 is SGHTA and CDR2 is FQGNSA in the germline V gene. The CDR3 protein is CASIRGPGNTEAFF. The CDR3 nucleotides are TGTGCCAGCATTAGGGGGCCGGGGAACACTGAAGCTTTCTTT. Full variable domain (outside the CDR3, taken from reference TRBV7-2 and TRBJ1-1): GAGVSQSPSNKVTEKGKDVELRCDPISGHTALYWYRQSLGQGLEFLIYFQGNSAPDKSGLPSDRFSAERTGGSVSTLTIQRTQQEDSAVYLCASIRGPGNTEAFFGQGTRLTVV.

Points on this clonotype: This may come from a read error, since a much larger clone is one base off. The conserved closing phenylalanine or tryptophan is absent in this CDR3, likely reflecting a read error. The CDR3 here is CASSSRDRSYEQYL. The CDR3 DNA is TGTGCCAGCAGTTCCCGGGACAGATCCTACGAGCAGTACCTC. The rearrangement joins TRBV28 to TRBJ2-7, with 7 bases aligning to TRBD1. Unmatched junction bases numbered 4, after V lost 4 bases and J lost 1 base. The CDR3 length is 14 residues. Germline values: CDR1 MDHEN, CDR2 SYDVKM.

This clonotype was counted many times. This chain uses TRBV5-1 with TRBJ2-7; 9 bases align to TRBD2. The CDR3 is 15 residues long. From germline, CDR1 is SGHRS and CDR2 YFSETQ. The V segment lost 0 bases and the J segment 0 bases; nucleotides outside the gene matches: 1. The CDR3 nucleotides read TGCGCCAGCAGCTTGGGTAGCGGGAGCTCCTACGAGCAGTACTTC. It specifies CASSLGSGSSYEQYF.

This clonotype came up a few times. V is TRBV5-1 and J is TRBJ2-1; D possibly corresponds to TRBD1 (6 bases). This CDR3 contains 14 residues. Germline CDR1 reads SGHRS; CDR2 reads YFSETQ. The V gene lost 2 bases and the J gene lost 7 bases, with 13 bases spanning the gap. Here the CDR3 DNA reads TGCGCCAGCAGCTTAGGACAGTTTTTGAATGAGCAGTTCTTC. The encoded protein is CASSLGQFLNEQFF.

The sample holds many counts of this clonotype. The CDR3 here is CASSVPGANVLTF. CDR3 DNA: TGTGCCAGCAGCGTACCTGGGGCCAACGTCCTGACTTTC. The chain recombines TRBV9 with TRBJ2-6; D remains ambiguous. Trimming took off 1 base at V and 2 bases at J, with 1 base between the two ends. CDR3 length: 13 amino acids. CDR1 is SGDLS, CDR2 YYNGEE, per germline.

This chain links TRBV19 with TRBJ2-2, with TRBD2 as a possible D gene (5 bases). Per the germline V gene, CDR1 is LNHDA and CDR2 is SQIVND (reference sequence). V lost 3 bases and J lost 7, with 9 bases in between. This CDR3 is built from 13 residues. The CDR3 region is CASSIYGNGELFF. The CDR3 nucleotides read TGTGCCAGTAGTATTTACGGGAACGGGGAGCTGTTTTTT.

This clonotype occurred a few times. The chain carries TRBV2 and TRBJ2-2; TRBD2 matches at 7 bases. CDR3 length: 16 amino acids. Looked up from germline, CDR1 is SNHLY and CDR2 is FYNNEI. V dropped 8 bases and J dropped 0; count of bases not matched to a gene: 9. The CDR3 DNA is TGTGCCAGCCTCGGGGAGGGCTGTGCGAACACCGGGGAGCTGTTTTTT. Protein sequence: CASLGEGCANTGELFF.

In nucleotides, the CDR3 is TGTGCCACCAGCAGAGATGGGCACGGGATAAATGGCTACACCTTC. Protein: CATSRDGHGINGYTF. The V call is TRBV15, the J call TRBJ1-2; D ambiguous. The germline V gene has CDR1 LNHNV and CDR2 YYDKDF (reference sequence). The CDR3 length is 15 residues. Trimming shortened V by 0 bases and J by 6 bases, and 14 bases separated the two germline ends.

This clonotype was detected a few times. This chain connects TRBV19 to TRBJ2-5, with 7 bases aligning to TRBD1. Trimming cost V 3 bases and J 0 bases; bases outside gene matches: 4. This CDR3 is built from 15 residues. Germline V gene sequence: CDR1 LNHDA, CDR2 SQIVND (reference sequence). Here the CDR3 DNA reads TGTGCCAGTAGTATTTCGGGGACAGACCAAGAGACCCAGTACTTC. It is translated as CASSISGTDQETQYF.

CDR3 DNA: TGCAGCGTCGATAGGGATCGAGGCACAGATACGCAGTATTTT. This gives the protein CSVDRDRGTDTQYF. This rearrangement joins TRBV29-1 to TRBJ2-3; D unresolved. Trimming pared 6 bases from V and 1 base from J, leaving 14 bases between. The CDR3 extends over 14 amino acids. Germline V gene lookup returns CDR1 SQVTM and CDR2 ANQGSEA.

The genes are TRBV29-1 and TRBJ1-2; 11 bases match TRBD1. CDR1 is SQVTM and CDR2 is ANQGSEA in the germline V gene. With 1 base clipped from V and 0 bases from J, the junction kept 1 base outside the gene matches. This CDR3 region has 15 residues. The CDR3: CSVEAGQGANYGYTF. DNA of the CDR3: TGCAGCGTTGAAGCGGGACAGGGGGCTAACTATGGCTACACCTTC.

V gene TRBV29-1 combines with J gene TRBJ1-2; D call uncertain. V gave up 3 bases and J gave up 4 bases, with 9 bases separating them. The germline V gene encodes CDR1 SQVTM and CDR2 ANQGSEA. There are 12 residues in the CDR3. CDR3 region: CSVDNRGYGYTF. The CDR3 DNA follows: TGCAGCGTTGATAACAGAGGCTATGGCTACACCTTC. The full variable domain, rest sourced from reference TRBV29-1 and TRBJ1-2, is SAVISQKPSRDICQRGTSLTIQCQVDSQVTMMFWYRQQPGQSLTLIATANQGSEATYESGFVIDKFPISRPNLTFSTLTVSNMSPEDSSIYLCSVDNRGYGYTFGSGTRLTVV.

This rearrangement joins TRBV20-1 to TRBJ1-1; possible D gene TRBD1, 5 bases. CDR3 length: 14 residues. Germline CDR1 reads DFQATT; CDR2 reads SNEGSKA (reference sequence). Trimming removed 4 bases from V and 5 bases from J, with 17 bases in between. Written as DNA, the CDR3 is TGCAGTGCTACGGCCGGAGGGGCTGTGACTGAAGCTTTCTTT. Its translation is CSATAGGAVTEAFF.

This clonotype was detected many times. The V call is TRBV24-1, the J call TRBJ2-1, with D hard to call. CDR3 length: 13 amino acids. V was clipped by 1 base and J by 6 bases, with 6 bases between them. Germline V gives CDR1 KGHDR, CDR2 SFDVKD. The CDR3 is CATSDLGLNEQFF. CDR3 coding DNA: TGTGCCACCAGTGATTTAGGGCTCAATGAGCAGTTCTTC.

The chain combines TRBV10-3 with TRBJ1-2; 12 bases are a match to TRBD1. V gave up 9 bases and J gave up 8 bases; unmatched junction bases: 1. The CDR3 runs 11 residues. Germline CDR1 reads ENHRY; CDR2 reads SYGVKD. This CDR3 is CAMGTGGGYTF. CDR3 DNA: TGTGCCATGGGGACAGGGGGCGGCTACACCTTC.

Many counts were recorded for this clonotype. Here the CDR3 reads CASSLPGRSYEQYF. As DNA, the CDR3 is TGTGCCAGCAGCTTACCCGGCCGGTCCTACGAGCAGTACTTC. The V call is TRBV11-3, the J call TRBJ2-7; D not resolved. The germline V and J ends were trimmed by 2 bases and 1 base, with 9 bases remaining between them. The CDR3 totals 14 residues. The germline gives CDR1 SGHNT, CDR2 YENEEA. Based on the CDR3 plus reference TRBV11-3 and TRBJ2-7, the full variable domain is EAGVVQSPRYKIIEKKQPVAFWCNPISGHNTLYWYLQNLGQGPELLIRYENEEAVDDSQLPKDRFSAERLKGVDSTLKIQPAELGDSAVYLCASSLPGRSYEQYFGPGTRLTVT.

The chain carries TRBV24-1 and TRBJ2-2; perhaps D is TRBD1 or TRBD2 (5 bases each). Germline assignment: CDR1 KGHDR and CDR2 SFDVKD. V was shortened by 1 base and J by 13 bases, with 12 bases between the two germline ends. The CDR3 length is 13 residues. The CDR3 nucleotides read TGTGCCACCAGTGATTTAGGCAGGGACGGGCTGTTTTTT. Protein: CATSDLGRDGLFF.

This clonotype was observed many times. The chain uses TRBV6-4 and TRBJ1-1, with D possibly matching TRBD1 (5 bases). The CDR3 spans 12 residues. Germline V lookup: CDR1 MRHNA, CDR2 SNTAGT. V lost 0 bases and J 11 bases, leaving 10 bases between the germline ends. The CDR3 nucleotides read TGTGCCAGCAGTGACTCAGAGGGGTGGGCTTTCTTT. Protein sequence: CASSDSEGWAFF.